Below, 20 T cell receptor beta chains from the same sample are listed, as sequenced in a study of tumor-infiltrating lymphocytes in primary liver carcinoma. Total RNA (about 500 ng) served as template for TCR beta cDNA synthesis primed by a constant-region primer. Generation of the TCR beta libraries relied on three nested multiplex PCR rounds using slightly modified ARM-PCR. Amplification in the first two PCR rounds was performed using TRBV1-TRBV30 forward primers and a C-beta reverse primer for approximately 10 cycles each. MiXCR, applied by TCRdb to the multiplex PCR reads, yields one record per CDR3 protein. The table shows 180,000 or so distinct CDR3 sequences, with about 55% occurring only once. Both blood RNA, taken from unsorted whole blood, and germline DNA were extracted. Source material: peripheral blood. The receptors stem from a man aged 40-49 years with primary liver carcinoma and hepatitis B virus infection.

To note about this clonotype: A read error may account for a junction end that differs from germline. The chain employs TRBV6-6 and TRBJ1-2; 9 bases agree with TRBD1. The CDR3 totals 17 residues. Germline CDR1 reads MNHNY; CDR2 reads SVGAGI (reference sequence). CDR3 bases: TGTGCCGGCAGCTTGGACAGGGGCGAATTACTTAACTATGGCTACACCTTC. It yields the protein CAGSLDRGELLNYGYTF.

This clonotype occurred once. This chain uses TRBV7-9 with TRBJ1-1; D is undetermined. There are 13 residues in the CDR3. Trimming shortened V by 7 bases and J by 1 base, and 10 bases separated the two germline ends. Germline V gene lookup returns CDR1 SEHNR and CDR2 FQNEAQ (reference sequence). The CDR3 bases are TGTGCCAGCAACGCCACATCGAACACTGAAGCTTTCTTT. Its protein is CASNATSNTEAFF.

As regards this clonotype: This may be a read error, as it is one base from a much larger clone. CDR3 sequence (DNA): TGTACCAGCAGCTTTATTTCCACTAACACAGATACGCAGTATTTT. Translated: CTSSFISTNTDTQYF. The genes are TRBV5-8 and TRBJ2-3, with unresolved D. Germline V CDR1 and CDR2: SGHTS, YDEGEE. The CDR3 runs to 15 residues.

In its sample, this clonotype was seen a few times. The V and J genes are TRBV5-5 and TRBJ2-2, with D hard to call. The length of the CDR3 is 13 residues. Looked up from germline, CDR1 is SGHKS and CDR2 is YYEKEE (reference sequence). The V and J ends lost 5 bases and 4 bases respectively, with 9 bases between them. CDR3 bases: TGTGCCAGCAGTTTTGACTCCACCGGGGAGCTGTTTTTT. Protein sequence: CASSFDSTGELFF. Full variable domain (missing parts from reference TRBV5-5 and TRBJ2-2): DAGVTQSPTHLIKTRGQQVTLRCSPISGHKSVSWYQQVLGQGPQFIFQYYEKEERGRGNFPDRFSARQFPNYSSELNVNALLLGDSALYLCASSFDSTGELFFGEGSRLTVL.

The V gene is TRBV29-1, the J gene TRBJ2-5; the D is unclear. The germline V and J ends were trimmed by 4 bases and 4 bases, with 10 bases remaining between them. Germline CDR1 and CDR2: SQVTM and ANQGSEA. The CDR3 runs to 12 residues. For the CDR3, the DNA is TGCAGCGTTGTTTTTGGGCGAGAGACCCAGTACTTC. Translating it yields CSVVFGRETQYF.

A note on this clonotype: With a much larger clone just one base away, this may be a read error. This CDR3 reads CASSYSTGGLLHTDTQYF. For the CDR3, the DNA is TGTGCCAGCAGTTACTCGACAGGGGGCCTATTACACACAGATACGCAGTATTTT. V and J are TRBV6-6 and TRBJ2-3; TRBD1 matches at 10 bases. V lost 0 bases, J lost 2 bases, and 8 bases stayed unmatched. CDR1 and CDR2 (germline): MNHNY, SVGAGI (reference sequence). The CDR3 contains 18 residues.

V is TRBV12-3 or TRBV12-4 and J is TRBJ1-2; 8 bases map to TRBD1. The CDR3 consists of 18 residues. V dropped 6 bases and J dropped 1; count of bases not matched to a gene: 16. Here the CDR3 DNA reads TGTGCCAGCAGAGCCGGACAGGGAAGCCTTCTGATTAACTATGGCTACACCTTC. Its translation is CASRAGQGSLLINYGYTF.

Only one count was recorded for this clonotype. The junction departs from germline at one end; a sequencing error may be responsible. This chain joins TRBV11-2 and TRBJ2-2, with TRBD2 matching 8 bases. The germline V gene has CDR1 SGHAT and CDR2 FQNNGV. The CDR3 is 15 residues long. CDR3 in amino acids: CASSLGRGDTVELFF. In DNA, the CDR3 is TGTGCCAGCAGCTTAGGGCGGGGGGACACCGTGGAGCTGTTTTTT.

The chain employs TRBV10-3 and TRBJ2-2, with D tentatively TRBD2 (5 bases). V shed 3 bases and J shed 10 bases, with 12 bases lying between them. The CDR3 is 13 amino acids. The germline gives CDR1 ENHRY, CDR2 SYGVKD. The CDR3 DNA reads TGTGCCATCAGTGACTCCCAGAGGGTGGAGCTGTTTTTT. Translation gives CAISDSQRVELFF.

This clonotype was detected ten times or more. The genes are TRBV5-6 and TRBJ1-1, with D unresolved. CDR1 SGHDT and CDR2 YYEEEE come from the germline V gene. The CDR3 consists of 11 residues. Trimming cost V 0 bases and J 3 bases, with 0 bases left between them. The CDR3 DNA sequence: TGTGCCAGCAGCTTGGACACTGAAGCTTTCTTT. It codes for CASSLDTEAFF.

V gene TRBV29-1 combines with J gene TRBJ2-7; 10 bases match TRBD1. In germline, CDR1 is SQVTM, CDR2 ANQGSEA. The CDR3 contains 14 residues. The V segment lost 6 bases and the J segment 4 bases; nucleotides outside the gene matches: 9. CDR3 residues: CSVLGDRGGYEQYF. CDR3 DNA: TGCAGCGTCCTTGGGGACAGGGGCGGGTACGAGCAGTACTTC.

V gene TRBV29-1 combines with J gene TRBJ2-7; TRBD1 might be the D (5 bases). Trimming took off 5 bases at V and 2 bases at J, with 16 bases between the two ends. The germline V gene encodes CDR1 SQVTM and CDR2 ANQGSEA. This CDR3 has 14 residues. CDR3 region: CSVQQGPGPYEQYF. In DNA, the CDR3 is TGCAGCGTTCAGCAGGGTCCAGGGCCCTACGAGCAGTACTTC.

This clonotype was recorded a few times. The V gene is TRBV10-1, the J gene TRBJ2-2, with no clear D. The germline V gene encodes CDR1 WNHNN and CDR2 SYGVQD (reference sequence). This CDR3 contains 11 residues. Trimming took 9 bases from V and 6 from J, leaving 8 bases between them. The CDR3 spells CARSQSGELFF. The CDR3 DNA reads as TGCGCCAGATCACAGTCCGGGGAGCTGTTTTTT.

A remark on this clonotype: At one boundary the junction diverges from the germline segment, which might be a read error. This chain joins TRBV6-5 and TRBJ2-5, with no clear D. The CDR3 loop spans 16 amino acids. The germline V gene encodes CDR1 MNHEY and CDR2 SVGAGI. DNA for the CDR3: TGTGCCCGCAGTTACGCCGGGCCCTCCACTCGCGAGACCCAGTACTTC. Translation: CARSYAGPSTRETQYF.

As for this clonotype: The junction departs from germline at one end; a sequencing error may be responsible. The V gene is TRBV29-1, the J gene TRBJ2-4, with 15 bases that match TRBD2. Germline CDR1 SQVTM, CDR2 ANQGSEA. The CDR3 is 16 amino acids. The CDR3 is CSAGLAGGLAKNIQCF. The CDR3 coding sequence is TGCAGCGCGGGACTAGCGGGAGGCTTAGCCAAAAACATTCAGTGCTTC.

The chain combines TRBV11-2 with TRBJ2-3; D possibly corresponds to TRBD2 (5 bases). Germline V gives CDR1 SGHAT, CDR2 FQNNGV. Trimming took off 6 bases at V and 5 bases at J, with 15 bases between the two ends. CDR3 length: 14 amino acids. CDR3 DNA sequence: TGTGCCAGCAGTTTAAGACCTGGAGGAGATACGCAGTATTTT. Protein sequence: CASSLRPGGDTQYF.

The rearrangement uses TRBV5-5 and TRBJ2-3; D is unclear. Per germline, CDR1 SGHKS and CDR2 YYEKEE (reference sequence). CDR3 length: 19 residues. V dropped 0 bases and J dropped 2 bases, with 22 bases sitting between them. The DNA of the CDR3 is TGTGCCAGCAGCTTGGTAATGGGCCGTACCGTCCTTTCCACAGATACGCAGTATTTT. Protein: CASSLVMGRTVLSTDTQYF.

This clonotype was observed once. This may come from a read error, since a much larger clone is one base off. The genes are TRBV29-1 and TRBJ2-1; 7 positions match TRBD1. The CDR3 has 15 residues. In germline, CDR1 is SQVTM, CDR2 ANQGSEA. Here the CDR3 reads CSVATGRRTYYEQFF. The DNA for the CDR3 is TGCAGCGTTGCGACAGGGAGAAGGACCTACTATGAGCAGTTCTTC.

This clonotype was observed a handful of times. The chain employs TRBV29-1 and TRBJ2-1, with D unclear. V dropped 8 bases and J dropped 2 bases, with 13 bases sitting between them. CDR3 length equals 13 residues. Germline lookup yields CDR1 SQVTM and CDR2 ANQGSEA. In nucleotides, the CDR3 is TGCAGCATCGGGCTGTTGGCCTACAATGAGCAGTTCTTC. Protein product: CSIGLLAYNEQFF.

The chain carries TRBV6-2 or TRBV6-3 and TRBJ1-1; D ambiguous. V was pared by 10 bases and J by 4 bases, with 16 bases between. CDR1 is MNHEY and CDR2 is SVGEGT in the germline V gene. CDR3 length: 13 amino acids. CDR3 sequence: CATLRAGPTEAFF. The CDR3 DNA reads as TGTGCCACCTTACGAGCAGGTCCCACTGAAGCTTTCTTT.